A single sample gave rise to the 15 T cell receptor beta chains below, sequenced in a study of cytomegalovirus exposure and HLA in healthy donors. The study ran its PCR with 60 Vbeta and 13 Jbeta primers. Repertoires were generated with immunoSEQ multiplex PCR, while TCRdb's copy carries only in-frame clones and drops some. The sample has more than 150,000 clones; more than 70% are singletons. Sequencing was done on a sample of PBMCs. The source is a woman in her thirties or forties in good health and CMV-seropositive.

CDR3 DNA: TGTGCCAGCAGTTACACCGGGACTAGCGGGATGCCGAACAATGAGCAGTTCTTC. It translates to CASSYTGTSGMPNNEQFF. The chain links TRBV6-7 to TRBJ2-1; 13 bases are a match to TRBD2. TRBV6-7 is noted as an ORF with a role that remains uncertain. Trimming took 2 bases from V and 5 from J; bases not matched to a gene: 9. CDR3 length equals 18 residues.

This chain connects TRBV9 to TRBJ2-7; 10 positions agree with TRBD2. J lost 3 bases, V lost 2 bases, and 5 bases had no gene match. CDR3 length: 15 residues. The germline V gene has CDR1 SGDLS and CDR2 YYNGEE. The CDR3 loop is CASSVWGTSDYEQYF. The CDR3 region has the DNA TGTGCCAGCAGCGTTTGGGGGACTAGCGACTACGAGCAGTACTTC. Supplemented by reference TRBV9 and TRBJ2-7, the full variable domain reads DSGVTQTPKHLITATGQRVTLRCSPRSGDLSVYWYQQSLDQGLQFLIQYYNGEERAKGNILERFSAQQFPDLHSELNLSSLELGDSALYFCASSVWGTSDYEQYFGPGTRLTVT.

The V and J genes are TRBV28 and TRBJ1-1; TRBD1 matches at 9 bases. Per germline, CDR1 MDHEN and CDR2 SYDVKM. The J segment lost 5 bases and the V segment lost 1 base, leaving 11 bases of the junction unmatched. The CDR3 covers 17 residues. The CDR3 DNA is TGTGCCAGCAGTTTATTTTTCGTGACAGGGGGTTCAACTGAAGCTTTCTTT. Amino acids: CASSLFFVTGGSTEAFF.

This clone was observed a handful of times. The chain is built from TRBV11-2 and TRBJ1-1; 7 positions agree with TRBD1. CDR1 and CDR2 (germline): SGHAT, FQNNGV. The CDR3 loop spans 14 amino acids. V was pared by 5 bases and J by 2 bases, with 5 bases of the junction left unmatched. Here the CDR3 DNA reads TGTGCCAGCAGCCCAGGGACAGCTAACACTGAAGCTTTCTTT. This translates into CASSPGTANTEAFF.

The chain is built from TRBV27 and TRBJ1-2; the match to TRBD1 covers 7 bases. The CDR3 is 13 amino acids. The ends lost 6 bases at V and 8 bases at J; junction bases unmatched: 9. Germline CDR1 MNHEY, CDR2 SMNVEV (reference sequence). CDR3 nucleotides: TGTGCCAGCAGCGATTCACAGGGGTGGGGCTACACCTTC. Its protein is CASSDSQGWGYTF.

The chain recombines TRBV7-8 with TRBJ2-2; TRBD1 aligns across 10 bases. The CDR3 covers 15 residues. V lost 8 bases and J lost 4; bases outside the gene matches: 7. Germline assignment: CDR1 SGHVS and CDR2 FQNEAQ. CDR3 DNA: TGTGCCAGCCGAAGGGGACAGGGGTTCACCGGGGAGCTGTTTTTT. It codes for CASRRGQGFTGELFF.

V usage is TRBV2 and J usage is TRBJ1-2, with D possibly being TRBD1 (5 bases). The V gene's germline CDR1 is SNHLY and CDR2 FYNNEI. CDR3 length equals 14 residues. Trimming took off 2 bases at V and 2 bases at J, with 9 bases between the two ends. The CDR3 region has the DNA TGTGCCAGCAGTGAAAGACAGAACAACTATGGCTACACCTTC. As protein: CASSERQNNYGYTF.

J is TRBJ2-1 and V is TRBV5-1; 7 nucleotides agree with TRBD2. Looked up from germline, CDR1 is SGHRS and CDR2 is YFSETQ. This CDR3 has 13 residues. The ends lost 4 bases at V and 14 bases at J; junction bases unmatched: 12. CDR3 in DNA: TGCGCCAGCAGCCGCGGACTAGATTGGAGCAAGTTCTTC. Translated: CASSRGLDWSKFF.

There are a few counts of this clone. V usage is TRBV11-2 and J usage is TRBJ2-3, with TRBD2 as a possible D gene (6 bases). V lost 7 bases and J 6 bases, leaving 20 bases between the germline ends. CDR1 and CDR2 from the germline V gene are SGHAT and FQNNGV. CDR3 length: 15 amino acids. The CDR3 DNA follows: TGTGCCAGCACCTCAAGTGGCGGGATATGGGATACGCAGTATTTT. This translates into CASTSSGGIWDTQYF.

This clone was counted only a few times. This sequence joins TRBV6-1 and TRBJ1-1; 8 bases map to TRBD1. The junction had 13 bases not matched to a gene; V was cut back by 6 bases and J by 7 bases. This CDR3 has 15 amino acids. Germline-derived CDR1 and CDR2 are MNHNS and SASEGT. The CDR3 DNA is TGTGCCAGCAGGAAACCGGGACAGGCCGCGTTTGAAGCTTTCTTT. This translates into CASRKPGQAAFEAFF.

CDR3 residues: CASSRLGTPNSNQPQHF. For the CDR3, the DNA is TGTGCCAGCTCACGACTCGGGACACCGAATAGCAATCAGCCCCAGCATTTT. The V and J genes are TRBV18 and TRBJ1-5; D is perhaps TRBD1 (6 bases). Trimming stripped 4 bases from V and 0 bases from J, with 16 bases between. In germline, CDR1 is KGHSH, CDR2 LQKENI. The CDR3 loop spans 17 amino acids.

This rearrangement joins TRBV6-6 to TRBJ2-7; 8 bases are a match to TRBD1. CDR3 size: 13 residues. The germline V gene has CDR1 MNHNY and CDR2 SVGAGI (reference sequence). Trimming at V came to 6 bases and at J to 7 bases, leaving 8 bases not matched to a gene. The CDR3 loop reads CASRRTGTREQYF. The DNA for the CDR3 is TGTGCCAGCAGGAGGACAGGGACGAGAGAGCAGTACTTC.

V gene TRBV4-2 combines with J gene TRBJ1-2, with a weak D call TRBD1 (6 bases). V dropped 5 bases and J dropped 6 bases, with 16 bases sitting between them. The V gene's germline CDR1 is LGHNA and CDR2 YNFKEQ. The CDR3 consists of 14 residues. In DNA form, the CDR3 reads TGTGCCAGCAGCTATCGGGGGGGCGCGGATGGCTACACCTTC. Translating gives CASSYRGGADGYTF.

CDR3 DNA: TGCGCCCGCCTGACTAGATACGAGCAGTACTTC. It is translated as CARLTRYEQYF. V gene TRBV10-1 combines with J gene TRBJ2-7; a weak D match, TRBD2 (6 bases). Between the trimmed V and J ends, which lost 11 bases and 4 bases, there was a span of 12 bases. Germline V gives CDR1 WNHNN, CDR2 SYGVQD (reference sequence). The CDR3 runs 11 residues.

The J gene is TRBJ2-3, the V gene TRBV28; tentatively, D is TRBD2 (6 bases). Germline lookup yields CDR1 MDHEN and CDR2 SYDVKM. The CDR3 contains 13 residues. Trimming took off 10 bases at V and 1 base at J, with 12 bases between the two ends. CDR3 sequence: CATLRDGTDTQYF. Written as DNA, the CDR3 is TGTGCCACCCTGCGGGACGGCACAGATACGCAGTATTTT.